In its sample, the clone carrying this T cell receptor beta chain was seen many times. Its antigen is unidentified. The data originate from a study of metastatic and nonmetastatic thyroid tumors. Overall study context: It was across blood and tumor or nodule tissue from malignant and benign thyroid patients that repertoires were compared. Study-wide points: Relative to benign nodules, malignant thyroid tumors were reportedly characterized by significantly elevated TCR beta diversity in blood and tumor.

Original analysis: A classifier of distant metastasis in papillary thyroid cancer was built from CDR3 differences (across clinicopathological groups). Via MiXCR, TCRdb re-called the PCR reads. The V and J calls shown here were made by TCRdb, not taken from the authors' results. The data hold tens of thousands of clones, with around a sixth observed a single time. The ends were cut back, 1 base at V and 4 bases at J, with 9 bases in the middle. The V gene's germline CDR1 is SGHTS and CDR2 YDEGEE. The CDR3 loop spans 14 amino acids. Every patient underwent thyroid surgery untreated. The TCR comes from a female donor with papillary thyroid cancer or a benign thyroid nodule (not recorded which). Some clones in this sample may be carry-over from other donors' samples. The sample comprised tumor tissue. This chain joins TRBV5-8 and TRBJ2-4; no definite D call. The CDR3 sequence: CASSLPGPKNIQYF. The CDR3 DNA reads TGTGCCAGCAGCTTGCCGGGCCCAAAAAACATTCAGTACTTC.